The clone carrying this TCR beta chain appeared a single time. Its antigen is still unknown. This sample is part of a study of cytomegalovirus exposure and HLA in healthy donors. Study-level points and caveats: Highly shared variants forming one cluster were likely a sequencing artifact.

Unmatched junction bases numbered 7, after V lost 2 bases and J lost 4 bases. Germline assignment: CDR1 LNHDA and CDR2 SQIVND (reference sequence). The CDR3 totals 16 residues. In the PCR, 60 Vbeta and 13 Jbeta primers were used. Some clones are missing from TCRdb's copy, which holds only in-frame ones; the method was immunoSEQ multiplex PCR. The sample gives roughly 200,000 clones, about 70% of which show up once; 2.6% is in the top ten. This clonotype originated in a man aged 35-49 years in good health and CMV-seropositive. What was sequenced was PBMCs. This chain connects TRBV19 to TRBJ1-5; 8 bases map to TRBD1. The CDR3 coding sequence is TGTGCCAGTAGTATAAAAGGACAGGGTGTGAATCAGCCCCAGCATTTT. Amino acids: CASSIKGQGVNQPQHF.